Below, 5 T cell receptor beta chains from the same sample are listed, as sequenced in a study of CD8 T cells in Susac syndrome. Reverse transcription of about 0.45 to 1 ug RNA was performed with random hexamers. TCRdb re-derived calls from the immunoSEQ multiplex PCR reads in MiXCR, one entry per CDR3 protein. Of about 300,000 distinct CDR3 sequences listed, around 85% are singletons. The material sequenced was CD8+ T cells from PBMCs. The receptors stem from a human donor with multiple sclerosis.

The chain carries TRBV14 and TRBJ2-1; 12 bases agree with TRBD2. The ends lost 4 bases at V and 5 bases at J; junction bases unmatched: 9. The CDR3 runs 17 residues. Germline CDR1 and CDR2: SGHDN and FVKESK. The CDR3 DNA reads TGTGCCAGCAGCCGACGACTAGCGGGAGCGGCGGACAATGAGCAGTTCTTC. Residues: CASSRRLAGAADNEQFF.

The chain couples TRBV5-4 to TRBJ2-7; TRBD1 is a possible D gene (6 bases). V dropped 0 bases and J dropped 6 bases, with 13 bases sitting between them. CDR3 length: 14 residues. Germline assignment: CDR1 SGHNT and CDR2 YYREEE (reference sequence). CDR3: CASSLEAAGVEQYF. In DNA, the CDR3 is TGTGCCAGCAGCTTGGAGGCGGCAGGGGTCGAGCAGTACTTC.

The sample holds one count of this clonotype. Here the CDR3 DNA reads TGTGCCAGCAGCTTATCCGGGACAGGGTTCGACGAGCAGTACTTC. Its translation is CASSLSGTGFDEQYF. This chain links TRBV13 with TRBJ2-7; 9 bases match TRBD1. CDR3 size: 15 residues. Germline V CDR1 and CDR2: PRHDT, FYEKMQ (reference sequence). J lost 5 bases, V lost 2 bases, and 7 bases had no gene match.

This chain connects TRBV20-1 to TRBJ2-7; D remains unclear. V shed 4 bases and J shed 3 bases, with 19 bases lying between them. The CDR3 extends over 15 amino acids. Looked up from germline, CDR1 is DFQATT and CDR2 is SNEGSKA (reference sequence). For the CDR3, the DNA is TGCAGTGCTACCTTACTTGGAGATAAGGGCTACGAGCAGTACTTC. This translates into CSATLLGDKGYEQYF.

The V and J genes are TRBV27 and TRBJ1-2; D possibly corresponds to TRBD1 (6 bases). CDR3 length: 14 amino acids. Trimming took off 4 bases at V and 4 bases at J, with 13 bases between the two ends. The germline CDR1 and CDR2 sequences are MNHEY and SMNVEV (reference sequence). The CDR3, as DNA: TGTGCCAGCAGTTCCCAGACAGGCAGCTATGGCTACACCTTC. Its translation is CASSSQTGSYGYTF.